Listed here is a single T cell receptor (beta chain). As yet, its antigen is unknown. The record originates from a study of shared clonotypes between healthy human individuals. Regarding the study as a whole: In contrast to clonotypes shared by all four donors, non-shared clonotypes had lower generation probabilities.

Trimming took 5 bases from V and 4 from J; bases not matched to a gene: 10. The germline V gene has CDR1 SNHLY and CDR2 FYNNEI. CDR3 length equals 16 residues. TCRdb's copy holds only in-frame clones and misses some; the assay was immunoSEQ multiplex PCR. This repertoire shows some 2 million clones, over 85% found once; its top ten account for around 1%. Cells designated naive CD8 were CD45RO-negative and were positively selected for CCR7, with terminally differentiated effector memory CD45RA+ cells excluded. The clonotype comes from a man aged 18 to 29 in good health. The sequenced sample was naive CD8+ T cells sorted from blood. This rearrangement joins TRBV2 to TRBJ2-3, with 9 bases fitting TRBD1. The CDR3 DNA is TGTGCCAGCAGTTGGGATGTCGGGACAGGGTCAGATACGCAGTATTTT. Protein sequence: CASSWDVGTGSDTQYF.